The clone carrying this T cell receptor beta chain was recorded many times. Per germline, CDR1 LNHDA and CDR2 SQIVND (reference sequence). This CDR3 comprises 13 residues. The V end lost 7 bases, the J end lost 8 bases, and 17 bases lay between the germline ends. As handled by the study authors: It was from reference gene primer amplification that nucleated cell counts were estimated. Sequencing was performed with immunoSEQ multiplex PCR; in TCRdb, only in-frame clones are kept and a portion is missing. D and trimming come from the DNA, and the V and J calls and clone size come from that table. The sample holds under 200,000 clones; roughly 80% are singletons and the top ten take 3.4%. These data are taken from a study of blood T cell repertoires in COVID-19.

Sequenced material: PBMCs or T cells enriched from blood (not recorded which). V gene TRBV19 combines with J gene TRBJ1-2; no reliable D call. The sequence was collected from an older woman who had recovered from COVID-19. This CDR3 is CASNKLTGGGYTF. The CDR3 nucleotides read TGTGCCAGTAATAAGCTCACGGGAGGGGGCTACACCTTC. The full variable domain, with the rest looked up from reference TRBV19 and TRBJ1-2, is DGGITQSPKYLFRKEGQNVTLSCEQNLNHDAMYWYRQDPGQGLRLIYYSQIVNDFQKGDIAEGYSVSREKKESFPLTVTSAQKNPTAFYLCASNKLTGGGYTFGSGTRLTVV.